A single sample is the source of the 32 T cell receptor beta chains below, sequenced in a study of T cells in women clearing cervical HPV infection. Some clones are missing from TCRdb's copy, which holds only in-frame ones; the method was immunoSEQ multiplex PCR. Here the sample table reports about 48,000 clones. Sequenced sample: blood buffy coat. The receptors were sampled from a woman between 18 and 69 years old with a cervical HPV16 infection that either progressed to CIN3+ or cleared (not recorded which).

Remarks on this clone: The read ends 3 residues before the CDR3 terminus; that terminus is restored from the germline J gene. The chain couples TRBV13 to TRBJ2-7; 9 nucleotides line up with TRBD1. The germline CDR1 and CDR2 sequences are PRHDT and FYEKMQ (reference sequence). Trimming cost V 0 bases and J 1 base; bases outside gene matches: 1. The CDR3 runs to 15 residues. The covered CDR3 bases are TGTGCCAGCAGCTTAGGGGACAGGGGTTCCTACGAG. Its translation: CASSLGDRGSYE. The whole CDR3 region reads CASSLGDRGSYEQYF.

In the case of this clone: Read sequence stops 3 residues before the CDR3 end, and the germline J gene provides the missing end. The V and J genes are TRBV5-1 and TRBJ1-3; the D is unclear. Between the trimmed V and J ends, which lost 0 bases and 0 bases, there was a span of 7 bases. This CDR3 has 15 amino acids. CDR1 is SGHRS, CDR2 YFSETQ, per germline. The CDR3 loop is CASSLARSSGNTIYF. The CDR3 bases that were read are TGCGCCAGCAGCTTGGCCAGGAGCTCTGGAAACACC.

Of note for this clone: The read gets to within 3 residues of the CDR3 end, and the germline J gene fills in the rest. V is TRBV6-2 or TRBV6-3 and J is TRBJ2-7; TRBD1 agrees at 9 bases. Germline CDR1 MNHEY, CDR2 SVGEGT. V shed 8 bases, J shed 4 bases, and the junction held 6 bases outside the gene matches. The length of the CDR3 is 13 residues. Incomplete CDR3 DNA: TGTGCCAGCCTAAGGGGACAGGGATACGAG. Amino acids: CASLRGQGYE. The full CDR3 protein is CASLRGQGYEQYF.

The DNA read from the CDR3 is TGTGCCAGTAGTTTCAAACAGGGGTACCAGAATTCACCC. This encodes CASSFKQGYQNSP. The CDR3, in full, reads CASSFKQGYQNSPLHF. This chain joins TRBV19 and TRBJ1-6, with 7 bases fitting TRBD1. The read falls 3 residues short of the CDR3 end, and the missing part is taken from the germline J gene. With 5 bases clipped from V and 7 bases from J, the junction kept 11 bases outside the gene matches. CDR1 is LNHDA, CDR2 SQIVND, per germline (reference sequence). The CDR3 extends over 16 amino acids.

On this clone itself: The read ends 3 residues early relative to the CDR3; the germline J gene fills the gap. V usage is TRBV29-1 and J usage is TRBJ1-1, with 7 bases aligning to TRBD1. After removal of 5 bases from V and 0 bases from J, the junction contained 3 bases not matched to a gene. The germline gives CDR1 SQVTM, CDR2 ANQGSEA. The CDR3 consists of 13 residues. The part of the CDR3 DNA that was read is TGCAGCGTTTACAGGGGAGTGAACACTGAA. Its translation is CSVYRGVNTE. The whole CDR3 reads CSVYRGVNTEAFF.

Comments on this clone: The CDR3 end falls 3 residues outside the read, so it is completed with the germline J gene. The rearrangement joins TRBV5-1 to TRBJ1-2; TRBD1 matches at 12 bases. Germline CDR1 is SGHRS and CDR2 is YFSETQ. With V trimmed by 4 bases and J by 7 bases, 5 bases remained unmatched. This CDR3 spans 14 amino acids. Partial CDR3 DNA: TGCGCCAGCAGCGTGGGACAGGGGGCTGGTGGC. It specifies CASSVGQGAGG. The whole CDR3 region reads CASSVGQGAGGYTF.

The sequenced CDR3 bases are TGTGCCAGCAGTTCCAGGCAGGAAGTCTACGAG. Translated, it gives CASSSRQEVYE. The CDR3 in full is CASSSRQEVYEQYF. This chain joins TRBV28 and TRBJ2-7; D unclear. The read ends 3 residues before the CDR3 terminus; that terminus is restored from the germline J gene. Trimming stripped 4 bases from V and 3 bases from J, with 13 bases between. Germline CDR1 reads MDHEN; CDR2 reads SYDVKM. The CDR3 runs 14 residues.

Details on this clone: Sequencing ends 3 residues short of the CDR3 end; the germline J gene provides the rest. V usage is TRBV5-1 and J usage is TRBJ2-1, with TRBD2 matching 9 bases. The CDR3 loop spans 14 amino acids. V dropped 5 bases and J dropped 5; count of bases not matched to a gene: 5. From germline, CDR1 is SGHRS and CDR2 YFSETQ. CDR3 bases read: TGCGCCAGCAGGGCCCGACTAGCGGACAATGAG. This codes for CASRARLADNE. The CDR3 in its entirety is CASRARLADNEQFF. The complete variable domain, with remaining parts taken from reference TRBV5-1 and TRBJ2-1, reads KAGVTQTPRYLIKTRGQQVTLSCSPISGHRSVSWYQQTPGQGLQFLFEYFSETQRNKGNFPGRFSGRQFSNSRSEMNVSTLELGDSALYLCASRARLADNEQFFGPGTRLTVL.

Points on this clone: From the germline J gene comes the end of the CDR3, since the read stops 3 residues before it. The chain employs TRBV7-2 and TRBJ1-2; the match to TRBD1 covers 8 bases. The CDR3 runs to 15 residues. In germline, CDR1 is SGHTA, CDR2 FQGNSA. The CDR3: CASSTLRDRFRGYTF. CDR3 DNA, as far as it was read: TGTGCCAGCAGCACTCTCCGGGACAGGTTTCGCGGC.

Turning to this clone: The read ends 3 residues before the CDR3 terminus; that terminus is restored from the germline J gene. The chain combines TRBV2 with TRBJ1-2; D is unresolved. The CDR3 sequence is 13 residues long. V shed 4 bases and J shed 3 bases, with 9 bases lying between them. CDR1 is SNHLY and CDR2 is FYNNEI in the germline V gene. CDR3 protein: CASSAADDYGYTF. CDR3 DNA (partial): TGTGCCAGCAGTGCGGCGGATGACTATGGC.

As regards this clone: Read data end 3 residues before the CDR3 end; the end is taken from the germline J gene. V is TRBV18 and J is TRBJ2-4; D remains unclear. The CDR3 totals 17 residues. Germline V CDR1 and CDR2: KGHSH, LQKENI. The germline V and J ends were trimmed by 6 bases and 0 bases, with 18 bases remaining between them. The covered CDR3 bases are TGTGCCAGCTCTCTACTCCCATCTAAACTAGCCAAAAACATT. Translating gives CASSLLPSKLAKNI. The CDR3 as a whole reads CASSLLPSKLAKNIQYF. The complete variable domain, with remaining parts taken from reference TRBV18 and TRBJ2-4, reads NAGVMQNPRHLVRRRGQEARLRCSPMKGHSHVYWYRQLPEEGLKFMVYLQKENIIDESGMPKERFSAEFPKEGPSILRIQQVVRGDSAAYFCASSLLPSKLAKNIQYFGAGTRLSVL.

Worth noting for this clone: The read is 3 residues too short to cover the CDR3 end, so that end is filled in from the germline J gene. The V gene is TRBV5-8, the J gene TRBJ2-1, with TRBD1 matching 8 bases. Germline V gene lookup returns CDR1 SGHTS and CDR2 YDEGEE. The J segment lost 4 bases and the V segment lost 9 bases, leaving 9 bases of the junction unmatched. There are 14 residues in the CDR3. CDR3 region: CAIARQGKYNEQFF. Partial CDR3 DNA: TGTGCCATCGCTAGACAGGGGAAATACAATGAG.

CDR3 DNA (partial): TGTGCCAGCACCCGACTAGCGGGGTCCAACACCGGGGAG. As protein: CASTRLAGSNTGE. The full CDR3 protein is CASTRLAGSNTGELFF. This rearrangement joins TRBV5-4 to TRBJ2-2, with TRBD2 identical over 11 bases. The missing CDR3 end, 3 residues past where the read stops, is filled in from the germline J gene. The V gene end was trimmed by 6 bases and the J gene end by 2 bases; junction bases not matched to a gene: 6. The V gene's germline CDR1 is SGHNT and CDR2 YYREEE (reference sequence). This CDR3 has 16 amino acids.

The covered CDR3 bases are TGCGCCAGCAGCCGCCGGGACAATTGGATGAACACTGAA. This encodes CASSRRDNWMNTE. In full, the CDR3 is CASSRRDNWMNTEAFF. The V gene is TRBV5-1, the J gene TRBJ1-1; maybe TRBD1 (6 bases). The read falls 3 residues short of the CDR3 end, and the missing part is taken from the germline J gene. Germline CDR1 reads SGHRS; CDR2 reads YFSETQ. The CDR3 runs to 16 residues. Trimming cost V 4 bases and J 0 bases, with 16 bases left between them.

About this clone itself: The read stops 3 residues short of the end of the CDR3; the missing end is completed from the germline J gene. The chain recombines TRBV7-2 with TRBJ1-5, with D perhaps matching TRBD1 (6 bases). The V end was cut by 9 bases, the J end by 2 bases, with 14 bases between. There are 14 residues in the CDR3. The germline V gene has CDR1 SGHTA and CDR2 FQGNSA. This chain's CDR3 is CAREKSGGNQPQHF. The sequenced CDR3 bases are TGTGCCAGAGAGAAATCAGGGGGCAATCAGCCC.

A remark on this clone: The read gets to within 3 residues of the CDR3 end, and the germline J gene fills in the rest. The chain links TRBV2 to TRBJ1-4; 10 bases are shared with TRBD1. The germline CDR1 and CDR2 sequences are SNHLY and FYNNEI. This CDR3 comprises 15 residues. Germline trimming cut 5 bases from V and 8 bases from J; bases unmatched to any gene: 8. The covered CDR3 bases are TGTGCCAGCAGTTCAGGACAGGGGGTTTGGGAAAAA. Translating gives CASSSGQGVWEK. The full CDR3 protein is CASSSGQGVWEKLFF.

As to this clone: The read terminates 3 residues before the CDR3 end, so the remaining end is supplied by the germline J gene. The J gene is TRBJ1-2, the V gene TRBV7-9; D remains unclear. This CDR3 region has 13 residues. Germline lookup yields CDR1 SEHNR and CDR2 FQNEAQ (reference sequence). The CDR3: CASSLANGYGYTF. The covered CDR3 bases are TGTGCCAGCAGCTTAGCAAACGGGTACGGC.

Regarding this clone: The read ends 3 residues early relative to the CDR3; the germline J gene fills the gap. This chain joins TRBV29-1 and TRBJ2-2; D is uncertain. Deletions cut 5 bases from V and 0 bases from J, with 7 bases between. The CDR3 runs 13 residues. The germline V gene encodes CDR1 SQVTM and CDR2 ANQGSEA. Incomplete CDR3 DNA: TGCAGCGTTTCGGTGGCGAACACCGGGGAG. Protein sequence: CSVSVANTGE. The CDR3 in its entirety is CSVSVANTGELFF.

With respect to this clone: The CDR3 is cut off 3 residues early in the read; its end comes from the germline J gene. The chain uses TRBV19 and TRBJ1-2; D unclear. This CDR3 has 15 amino acids. Germline CDR1 and CDR2: LNHDA and SQIVND (reference sequence). V was shortened by 5 bases and J by 4 bases, with 17 bases between the two germline ends. This chain's CDR3 is CASSGGLPYIYGYTF. CDR3 bases read: TGTGCCAGTAGTGGTGGTCTTCCGTACATCTATGGC.

Concerning this clone: The read is 3 residues too short to cover the CDR3 end, so that end is filled in from the germline J gene. The rearrangement links TRBV5-1 to TRBJ1-2, with 8 bases aligning to TRBD1. The germline V gene has CDR1 SGHRS and CDR2 YFSETQ. The CDR3 extends over 14 amino acids. V was pared by 4 bases and J by 4 bases, with 6 bases of the junction left unmatched. CDR3 region: CASSPRTGPYGYTF. The sequenced part of the CDR3 DNA is TGCGCCAGCAGCCCTAGGACAGGGCCCTATGGC.

In the case of this clone: The read terminates 3 residues before the CDR3 end, so the remaining end is supplied by the germline J gene. This chain uses TRBV28 with TRBJ1-2; TRBD1 might be the D (6 bases). The CDR3 contains 15 residues. Germline lookup yields CDR1 MDHEN and CDR2 SYDVKM. The germline V and J ends were trimmed by 1 base and 1 base, with 10 bases remaining between them. The CDR3 loop reads CASSLYAGDNYGYTF. Partial CDR3 DNA: TGTGCCAGCAGTTTATATGCAGGGGATAACTATGGC.

In regard to this clone: The CDR3 extends 3 residues past the end of the read, so its final part is completed from the germline J gene. The chain joins TRBV20-1 to TRBJ2-1; D perhaps matches TRBD2 (6 bases). Germline V CDR1 and CDR2: DFQATT, SNEGSKA (reference sequence). The CDR3 covers 16 residues. Trimming removed 3 bases from V and 8 bases from J, with 23 bases in between. The CDR3 reads CSASTSASRGTYEQFF. CDR3 bases read: TGCAGTGCTAGTACTTCGGCATCCCGGGGGACCTATGAG.

With respect to this clone: The read ends 3 residues shy of where the CDR3 ends; the end is completed using the germline J gene. The J gene is TRBJ2-7, the V gene TRBV27, with D hard to call. Germline V lookup: CDR1 MNHEY, CDR2 SMNVEV (reference sequence). This CDR3 is built from 15 residues. Trimming stripped 1 base from V and 2 bases from J, with 12 bases between. The CDR3 spells CASSLYSGLTYEQYF. The sequenced part of the CDR3 DNA is TGTGCCAGCAGTTTATACTCAGGATTAACCTACGAG.

Remarks on this clone: Sequencing ends 3 residues short of the CDR3 end; the germline J gene provides the rest. The chain joins TRBV19 to TRBJ1-2; the match to TRBD1 covers 8 bases. Germline lookup yields CDR1 LNHDA and CDR2 SQIVND (reference sequence). After removal of 6 bases from V and 3 bases from J, the junction contained 6 bases not matched to a gene. CDR3 length equals 14 residues. CDR3 sequence: CASSMRGQDYGYTF. The part of the CDR3 DNA that was read is TGTGCCAGTAGCATGAGGGGACAGGACTATGGC. The full variable domain, with the rest looked up from reference TRBV19 and TRBJ1-2, is DGGITQSPKYLFRKEGQNVTLSCEQNLNHDAMYWYRQDPGQGLRLIYYSQIVNDFQKGDIAEGYSVSREKKESFPLTVTSAQKNPTAFYLCASSMRGQDYGYTFGSGTRLTVV.

Concerning this clone itself: From the germline J gene comes the end of the CDR3, since the read stops 3 residues before it. The chain is built from TRBV2 and TRBJ1-2; 9 nucleotides line up with TRBD1. This CDR3 spans 16 amino acids. Trimming removed 8 bases from V and 2 bases from J; junction bases left unmatched: 12. Germline assignment: CDR1 SNHLY and CDR2 FYNNEI. The sequenced CDR3 bases are TGTGCCAGCGGCAGCTCACAGGGGGCGATAAACTATGGC. Encoded protein: CASGSSQGAINYG. The full CDR3 protein reads CASGSSQGAINYGYTF.

Concerning this clone itself: The read ends 3 residues shy of where the CDR3 ends; the end is completed using the germline J gene. The V and J genes are TRBV29-1 and TRBJ1-1; D perhaps matches TRBD1 (5 bases). Per germline, CDR1 SQVTM and CDR2 ANQGSEA. The V end lost 3 bases, the J end lost 4 bases, and 12 bases lay between the germline ends. The length of the CDR3 is 13 residues. This CDR3 is CSVDVGGSTEAFF. The DNA read from the CDR3 is TGCAGCGTTGATGTGGGGGGGAGCACTGAA.

A remark on this clone: The read finishes 3 residues shy of the CDR3 end, and the germline J gene is used to complete it. The rearrangement uses TRBV30 and TRBJ2-3, with D possibly TRBD2 on 7 matching bases. V lost 5 bases and J 0 bases, leaving 15 bases between the germline ends. There are 15 residues in the CDR3. The germline CDR1 and CDR2 sequences are GTSNPN and SVGIG (reference sequence). The CDR3 loop is CAWAWGGRSTDTQYF. The DNA read from the CDR3 is TGTGCCTGGGCCTGGGGGGGCAGGAGCACAGATACG.

Note on this clone: The observed sequence ends 3 residues before the CDR3 terminus, with the missing tail filled in from the germline J gene. The chain has TRBV5-4 and TRBJ2-5, with 7 bases identical to TRBD1. Trimming removed 5 bases from V and 6 bases from J; junction bases left unmatched: 10. CDR3 length: 14 amino acids. The V gene's germline CDR1 is SGHNT and CDR2 YYREEE (reference sequence). Incomplete CDR3 DNA: TGTGCCAGCAGTCCACGGGCAGGGGGAAAGACC. Amino acids: CASSPRAGGKT. The whole CDR3 sequence reads CASSPRAGGKTQYF.

The DNA read from the CDR3 is TGTGCCAGCAGCTTAAGCCGGGGGATTATCGCGGGAGGGCCTTACAATGAG. It specifies CASSLSRGIIAGGPYNE. From start to end, the CDR3 is CASSLSRGIIAGGPYNEQFF. V gene TRBV7-3 combines with J gene TRBJ2-1, with 9 bases matching TRBD2. The CDR3 goes on 3 residues after the read ends, and that part is filled in from the germline J gene. Per germline, CDR1 SGHTA and CDR2 FQGTGA. The CDR3 is 20 amino acids. V shed 1 base and J 4 bases; nucleotides not matched to a gene: 17.

Of note for this clone: The missing CDR3 end, 3 residues past where the read stops, is filled in from the germline J gene. The chain couples TRBV5-1 to TRBJ2-7; TRBD2 matches 9 bases. This CDR3 spans 19 amino acids. Trimming cost V 0 bases and J 3 bases; bases outside gene matches: 16. CDR1 SGHRS and CDR2 YFSETQ come from the germline V gene. The CDR3 reads CASSLGSLVAGDVGYEQYF. The sequenced CDR3 bases are TGCGCCAGCAGCTTGGGATCTCTCGTAGCGGGAGATGTCGGCTACGAG. Full variable domain (outside the CDR3, taken from reference TRBV5-1 and TRBJ2-7): KAGVTQTPRYLIKTRGQQVTLSCSPISGHRSVSWYQQTPGQGLQFLFEYFSETQRNKGNFPGRFSGRQFSNSRSEMNVSTLELGDSALYLCASSLGSLVAGDVGYEQYFGPGTRLTVT.

A word on this clone: The CDR3 end lies 3 residues beyond the end of the read and is filled in from the germline J gene. This chain uses TRBV10-1 with TRBJ2-3, with TRBD2 identical over 10 bases. V dropped 8 bases and J dropped 4; count of bases not matched to a gene: 9. CDR1 is WNHNN, CDR2 SYGVQD, per germline (reference sequence). The CDR3 extends over 15 amino acids. The CDR3 bases that were read are TGCGCCAGCGGCTCCGGGACTAGCGTTTCAGATACG. Its protein is CASGSGTSVSDT. The complete CDR3 protein is CASGSGTSVSDTQYF.

In the case of this clone: The CDR3 end falls 3 residues outside the read, so it is completed with the germline J gene. The chain is built from TRBV7-9 and TRBJ2-1, with 9 positions matching TRBD2. This CDR3 comprises 15 residues. Germline V gene sequence: CDR1 SEHNR, CDR2 FQNEAQ (reference sequence). Trimming removed 5 bases from V and 5 bases from J; junction bases left unmatched: 7. CDR3 bases read: TGTGCCAGCAGCCCGCAGGGACTAGCACACAATGAG. Its translation: CASSPQGLAHNE. The entire CDR3 reads CASSPQGLAHNEQFF.